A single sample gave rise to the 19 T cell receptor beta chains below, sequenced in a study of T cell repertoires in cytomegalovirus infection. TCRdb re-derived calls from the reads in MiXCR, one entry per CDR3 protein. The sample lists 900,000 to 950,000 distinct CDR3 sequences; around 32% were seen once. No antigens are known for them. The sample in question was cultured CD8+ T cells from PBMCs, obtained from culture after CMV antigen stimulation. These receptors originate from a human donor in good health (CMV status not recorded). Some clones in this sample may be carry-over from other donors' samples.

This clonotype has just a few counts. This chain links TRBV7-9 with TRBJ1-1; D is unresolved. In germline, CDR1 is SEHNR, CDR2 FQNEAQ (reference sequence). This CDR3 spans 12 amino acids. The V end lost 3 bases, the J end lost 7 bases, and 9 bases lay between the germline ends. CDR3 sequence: CASSLGQFEAFF. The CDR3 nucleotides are TGTGCCAGCAGCTTGGGTCAGTTTGAAGCTTTCTTT.

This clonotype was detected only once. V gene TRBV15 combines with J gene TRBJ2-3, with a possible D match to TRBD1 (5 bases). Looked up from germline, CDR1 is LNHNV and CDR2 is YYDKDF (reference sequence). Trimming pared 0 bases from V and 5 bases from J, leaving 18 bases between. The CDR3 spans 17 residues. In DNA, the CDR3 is TGTGCCACCAGCAGAGATAACACCGGCAGGGAAGGAGATACGCAGTATTTT. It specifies CATSRDNTGREGDTQYF. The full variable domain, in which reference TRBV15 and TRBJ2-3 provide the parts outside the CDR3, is DAMVIQNPRYQVTQFGKPVTLSCSQTLNHNVMYWYQQKSSQAPKLLFHYYDKDFNNEADTPDNFQSRRPNTSFCFLDIRSPGLGDTAMYLCATSRDNTGREGDTQYFGPGTRLTVL.

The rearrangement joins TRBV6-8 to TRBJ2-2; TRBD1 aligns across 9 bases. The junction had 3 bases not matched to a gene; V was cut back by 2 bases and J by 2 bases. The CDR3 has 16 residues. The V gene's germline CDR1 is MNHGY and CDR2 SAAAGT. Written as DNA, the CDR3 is TGTGCCAGCAGTTACGAACAGGGGGCAAACACCGGGGAGCTGTTTTTT. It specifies CASSYEQGANTGELFF.

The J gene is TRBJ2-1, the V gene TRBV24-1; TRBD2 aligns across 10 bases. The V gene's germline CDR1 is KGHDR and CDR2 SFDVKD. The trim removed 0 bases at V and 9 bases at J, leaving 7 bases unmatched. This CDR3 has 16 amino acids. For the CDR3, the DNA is TGTGCCACCAGTGATTTGGTAGCGGGGGGAGGAAGTGAGCAGTTCTTC. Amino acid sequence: CATSDLVAGGGSEQFF.

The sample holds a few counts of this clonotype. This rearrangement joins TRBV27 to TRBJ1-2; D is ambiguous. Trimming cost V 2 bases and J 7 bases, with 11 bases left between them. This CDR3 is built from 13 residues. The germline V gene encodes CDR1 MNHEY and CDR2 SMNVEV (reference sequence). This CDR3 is CASSLGPVGGYTF. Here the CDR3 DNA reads TGTGCCAGCAGTTTAGGGCCCGTGGGTGGCTACACCTTC.

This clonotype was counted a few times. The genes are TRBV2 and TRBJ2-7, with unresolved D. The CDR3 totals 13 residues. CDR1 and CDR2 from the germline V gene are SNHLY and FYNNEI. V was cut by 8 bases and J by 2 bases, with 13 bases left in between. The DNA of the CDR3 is TGTGCCAGCGGAAGGCCTTATGCCTACGAGCAGTACTTC. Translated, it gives CASGRPYAYEQYF.

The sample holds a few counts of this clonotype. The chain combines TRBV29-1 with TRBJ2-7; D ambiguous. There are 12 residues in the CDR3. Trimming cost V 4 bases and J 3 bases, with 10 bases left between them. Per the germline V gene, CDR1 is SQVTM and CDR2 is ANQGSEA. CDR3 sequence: CSVVGYNYEQYF. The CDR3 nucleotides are TGCAGCGTTGTAGGCTACAACTACGAGCAGTACTTC.

The CDR3: CASTPYGGGSEQFF. The CDR3 DNA reads as TGTGCCAGCACTCCTTACGGCGGGGGATCTGAGCAGTTCTTC. The V gene is TRBV28, the J gene TRBJ2-1; 7 nucleotides align to TRBD2. V lost 7 bases, J lost 9 bases, and 12 bases stayed unmatched. Germline V gene sequence: CDR1 MDHEN, CDR2 SYDVKM. The CDR3 extends over 14 amino acids.

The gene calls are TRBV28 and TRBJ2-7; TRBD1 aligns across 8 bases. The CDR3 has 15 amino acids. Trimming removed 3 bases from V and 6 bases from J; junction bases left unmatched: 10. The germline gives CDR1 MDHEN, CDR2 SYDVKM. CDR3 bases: TGTGCCAGCAGTTTGGCCAGGGGGCGGACGGGCGAGCAGTACGTC. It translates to CASSLARGRTGEQYV.

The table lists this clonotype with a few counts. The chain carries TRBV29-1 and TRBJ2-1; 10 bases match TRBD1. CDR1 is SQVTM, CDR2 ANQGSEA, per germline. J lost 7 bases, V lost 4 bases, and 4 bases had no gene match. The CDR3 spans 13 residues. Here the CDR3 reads CSVVGQGYNEQFF. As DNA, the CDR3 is TGCAGCGTTGTGGGACAGGGGTATAATGAGCAGTTCTTC.

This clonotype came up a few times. CDR3 sequence reads: CASSHGTENEKLFF. CDR3 DNA: TGTGCCAGCAGTCACGGGACGGAGAATGAAAAACTGTTTTTT. This sequence joins TRBV2 and TRBJ1-4; TRBD1 might be the D (5 bases). This CDR3 has 14 amino acids. Trimming took 5 bases from V and 5 from J, leaving 12 bases between them. Per germline, CDR1 SNHLY and CDR2 FYNNEI.

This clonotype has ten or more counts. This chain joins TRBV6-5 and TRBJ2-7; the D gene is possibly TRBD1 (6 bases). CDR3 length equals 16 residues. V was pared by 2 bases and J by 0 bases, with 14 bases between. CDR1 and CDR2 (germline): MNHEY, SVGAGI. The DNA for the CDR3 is TGTGCCAGCAGTTACACCCGGGACACTAGCTCCTACGAGCAGTACTTC. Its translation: CASSYTRDTSSYEQYF.

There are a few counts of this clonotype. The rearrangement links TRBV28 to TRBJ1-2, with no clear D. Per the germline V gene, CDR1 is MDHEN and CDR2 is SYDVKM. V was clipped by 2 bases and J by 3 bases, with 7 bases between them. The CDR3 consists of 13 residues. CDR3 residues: CASSLGIDYGYTF. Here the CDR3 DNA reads TGTGCCAGCAGTTTAGGAATTGACTATGGCTACACCTTC.

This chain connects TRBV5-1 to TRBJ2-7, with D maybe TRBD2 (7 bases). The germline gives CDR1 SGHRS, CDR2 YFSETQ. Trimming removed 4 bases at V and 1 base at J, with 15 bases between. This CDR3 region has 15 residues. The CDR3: CASSPPGGQSYEQYF. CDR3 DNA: TGCGCCAGCAGCCCGCCCGGGGGGCAGTCCTACGAGCAGTACTTC.

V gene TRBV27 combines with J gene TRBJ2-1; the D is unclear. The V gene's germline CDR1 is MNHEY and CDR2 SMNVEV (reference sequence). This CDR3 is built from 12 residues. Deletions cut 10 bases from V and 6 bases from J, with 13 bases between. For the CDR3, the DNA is TGTGCCACCCAAGAAGGGCCCAATGAGCAGTTCTTC. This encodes CATQEGPNEQFF.

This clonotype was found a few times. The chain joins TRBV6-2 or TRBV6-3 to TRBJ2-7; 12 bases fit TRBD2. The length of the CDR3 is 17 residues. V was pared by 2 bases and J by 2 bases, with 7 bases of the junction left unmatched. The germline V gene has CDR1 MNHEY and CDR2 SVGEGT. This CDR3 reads CASSYADRLAGAYEQYV. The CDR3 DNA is TGTGCCAGCAGTTACGCCGACAGACTAGCGGGGGCCTACGAGCAGTACGTC.

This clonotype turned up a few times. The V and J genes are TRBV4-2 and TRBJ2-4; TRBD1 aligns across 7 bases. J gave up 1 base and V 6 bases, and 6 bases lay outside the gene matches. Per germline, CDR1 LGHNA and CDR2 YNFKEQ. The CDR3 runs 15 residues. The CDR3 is CASSPDRAAKNIQYF. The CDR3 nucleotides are TGTGCCAGCAGTCCAGACAGGGCGGCCAAAAACATTCAGTACTTC.

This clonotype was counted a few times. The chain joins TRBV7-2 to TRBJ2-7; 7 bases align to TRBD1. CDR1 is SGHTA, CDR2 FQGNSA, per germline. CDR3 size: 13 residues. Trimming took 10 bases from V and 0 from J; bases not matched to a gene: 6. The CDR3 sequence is CANSGQSSYEQYV. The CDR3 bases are TGTGCCAATTCGGGACAGAGCTCCTACGAGCAGTACGTC.

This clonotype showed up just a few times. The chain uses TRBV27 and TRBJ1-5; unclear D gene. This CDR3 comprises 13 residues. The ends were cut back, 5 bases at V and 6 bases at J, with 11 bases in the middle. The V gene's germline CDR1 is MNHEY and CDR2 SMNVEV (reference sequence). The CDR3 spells CASSATTFQPQHF. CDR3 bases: TGTGCCAGCAGTGCCACCACCTTTCAGCCCCAGCATTTT.